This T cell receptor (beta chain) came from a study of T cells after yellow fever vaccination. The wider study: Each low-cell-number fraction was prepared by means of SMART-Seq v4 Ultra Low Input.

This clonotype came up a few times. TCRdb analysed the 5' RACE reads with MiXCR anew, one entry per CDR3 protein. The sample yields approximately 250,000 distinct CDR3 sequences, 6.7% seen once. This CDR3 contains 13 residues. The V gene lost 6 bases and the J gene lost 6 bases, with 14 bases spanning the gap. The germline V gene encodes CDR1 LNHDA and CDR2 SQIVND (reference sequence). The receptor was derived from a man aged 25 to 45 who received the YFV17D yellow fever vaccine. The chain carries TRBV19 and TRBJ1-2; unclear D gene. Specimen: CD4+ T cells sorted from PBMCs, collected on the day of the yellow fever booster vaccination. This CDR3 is CASRMAGINGYTF. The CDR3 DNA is TGTGCCAGTAGGATGGCGGGGATCAATGGCTACACCTTC.